One sample yielded the 25 T cell receptor beta chains listed below, sequenced in a study of CD8+CD57+ T cells in acquired aplastic anemia. Genomic DNA served as template for TCR beta VDJ and CDR3 profiling. TCRdb re-derived calls from the reads in MiXCR, one entry per CDR3 protein. This sample carries 150,000 to 200,000 distinct CDR3 sequences, around 48% of them seen once, and the ten largest clones take approximately 2.8%. Selection for sequencing was limited to patients who had shown CD8+CD57+ cell expansion by flow cytometry. Specimen: sorted CD4+, CD8+, or CD8+CD57+ T cells (not recorded which) from PBMCs. These receptor sequences come from a human donor with aplastic anemia.

In regard to this clonotype: A much larger clone is a single base away; this may be a read error. The chain joins TRBV5-8 to TRBJ2-1; D not certain. Per the germline V gene, CDR1 is SGHTS and CDR2 is YDEGEE. The CDR3 runs 14 residues. CDR3 DNA sequence: TGTGCCAGCAGCTTGGGTGAGTCCTACAGTGAGCAGTTCTTC. Its translation: CASSLGESYSEQFF.

This clonotype showed up many times. The CDR3 DNA follows: TGTGCCAGCAGCCAAGATCCGGGGTTCCCTGAAGCTTTCTTT. Translating it yields CASSQDPGFPEAFF. The V and J genes are TRBV4-2 and TRBJ1-1; D uncertain. V lost 0 bases and J lost 6, with 11 bases in between. Germline assignment: CDR1 LGHNA and CDR2 YNFKEQ. The CDR3 totals 14 residues.

The chain links TRBV19 to TRBJ1-6, with 9 nucleotides matching TRBD1. The CDR3 consists of 15 residues. V lost 7 bases to trimming and J lost 6 bases; unmatched junction nucleotides: 7. Germline V CDR1 and CDR2: LNHDA, SQIVND (reference sequence). The CDR3 loop is CASTRGQGSNSPLHF. The CDR3 DNA sequence: TGTGCCAGTACTAGGGGACAGGGTAGTAATTCACCCCTCCACTTT.

This clonotype has ten or more counts. V is TRBV28 and J is TRBJ2-6; possible D gene TRBD2, 5 bases. Trimming left V 10 bases short and J 4 bases short, with 14 bases between. This CDR3 contains 14 residues. Germline V lookup: CDR1 MDHEN, CDR2 SYDVKM. The CDR3 DNA follows: TGTGCCACTGGGAGCAACGCGGGGGCCAACGTCCTGACTTTC. It yields the protein CATGSNAGANVLTF.

There are a few counts of this clonotype. V is TRBV4-2 and J is TRBJ1-5, with unresolved D. CDR1 and CDR2 from the germline V gene are LGHNA and YNFKEQ. V was cut by 6 bases and J by 3 bases, with 21 bases left in between. The CDR3 totals 17 residues. The CDR3 loop is CASSSRLGRTNNQPQHF. Written as DNA, the CDR3 is TGTGCCAGCAGTTCTAGACTCGGACGGACCAACAATCAGCCCCAGCATTTT.

This clonotype was counted ten times or more. One end of the junction does not line up with germline, which may come from a read error. The chain recombines TRBV6-2 or TRBV6-3 with TRBJ2-5; maybe TRBD2 (6 bases). Looked up from germline, CDR1 is MNHEY and CDR2 is SVGEGT. The CDR3 is 13 residues long. CDR3: CASSSSSPGVGDF. The CDR3, as DNA: TGTGCCAGCAGCTCATCTTCTCCGGGAGTCGGGGACTTC.

This clonotype was seen ten or more times. The chain joins TRBV7-2 to TRBJ2-7; D perhaps matches TRBD2 (6 bases). With 5 bases removed from V and 7 bases from J, the gap between germline ends came to 18 bases. Germline V lookup: CDR1 SGHTA, CDR2 FQGNSA. This CDR3 has 14 amino acids. The CDR3 DNA reads TGTGCCAGCAGCGGAAGGACTACCTCTGGGGAGCAGTACTTC. Residues: CASSGRTTSGEQYF.

This clonotype has a count of ten or more. V gene TRBV11-2 combines with J gene TRBJ1-4; tentatively, D is TRBD1 (5 bases). CDR1 and CDR2 from the germline V gene are SGHAT and FQNNGV. V shed 5 bases and J shed 8 bases, with 18 bases lying between them. The CDR3 runs to 15 residues. The CDR3 DNA follows: TGTGCCAGCAGCCCTACCCCCGGGGCAGGGGAAAAACTGTTTTTT. Translated: CASSPTPGAGEKLFF.

As for this clonotype: Given the absence of the conserved phenylalanine or tryptophan at the CDR3 end, a read error is likely. This chain connects TRBV20-1 to TRBJ1-5; D is perhaps TRBD1 (6 bases). The CDR3 has 14 amino acids. Germline V gene data show CDR1 as DFQATT and CDR2 as SNEGSKA (reference sequence). With 6 bases removed from V and 2 bases from J, the gap between germline ends came to 14 bases. The CDR3 coding sequence is TGCAGTGCCACAGGGTTGGCGGGCAATCAGCCCCAGCATTAT. Protein product: CSATGLAGNQPQHY.

This clonotype has at least ten counts. The J gene is TRBJ2-5, the V gene TRBV4-1, with D possibly matching TRBD1 (6 bases). This CDR3 spans 15 amino acids. V lost 0 bases to trimming and J lost 3 bases, with 11 bases between them. Germline V gene lookup returns CDR1 MGHRA and CDR2 YSYEKL. CDR3 nucleotides: TGCGCCAGCAGCCAAGATCTCAGACAGGAAGAGACCCAGTACTTC. It encodes CASSQDLRQEETQYF.

The table lists this clonotype with a count of one. V and J are TRBV24-1 and TRBJ1-2; D possibly corresponds to TRBD1 (5 bases). CDR1 KGHDR and CDR2 SFDVKD come from the germline V gene. The CDR3 length is 13 residues. V was trimmed by 5 bases and J by 3 bases, leaving 9 bases between them. CDR3 sequence: CATSAGPYYGYTF. In DNA form, the CDR3 reads TGTGCCACCAGTGCGGGGCCCTACTATGGCTACACCTTC.

At least ten counts were recorded for this clonotype. The chain uses TRBV5-4 and TRBJ2-7, with D perhaps matching TRBD1 (6 bases). This CDR3 is 12 amino acids long. Germline V CDR1 and CDR2: SGHNT, YYREEE (reference sequence). The V gene lost 2 bases and the J gene lost 6 bases, with 9 bases spanning the gap. The CDR3 bases are TGTGCCAGCAGCTTACAGGGTTCCGAGCAGTACTTC. It codes for CASSLQGSEQYF.

The chain carries TRBV7-2 and TRBJ2-5, with D possibly being TRBD1 or TRBD2 (5 bases each). V was shortened by 5 bases and J by 7 bases, with 17 bases between the two germline ends. The CDR3 loop spans 14 amino acids. CDR1 and CDR2 (germline): SGHTA, FQGNSA. The CDR3 sequence is CASSPQRDGGTQYF. CDR3 DNA: TGTGCCAGCAGCCCCCAACGGGACGGTGGGACCCAGTACTTC.

The V call is TRBV15, the J call TRBJ1-6; 10 nucleotides agree with TRBD1. V shed 3 bases, J shed 14 bases, and the junction held 10 bases outside the gene matches. The CDR3 extends over 15 amino acids. CDR1 is LNHNV, CDR2 YYDKDF, per germline (reference sequence). The CDR3 nucleotides are TGTGCCACCAGCAGGGGACAGGGGACCTTTTTGGCCCTCCACTTT. This gives the protein CATSRGQGTFLALHF. The whole variable domain, filled in from reference TRBV15 and TRBJ1-6, reads DAMVIQNPRYQVTQFGKPVTLSCSQTLNHNVMYWYQQKSSQAPKLLFHYYDKDFNNEADTPDNFQSRRPNTSFCFLDIRSPGLGDTAMYLCATSRGQGTFLALHFGNGTRLTVT.

The chain joins TRBV28 to TRBJ1-5; D is undetermined. The germline gives CDR1 MDHEN, CDR2 SYDVKM. CDR3 length: 16 residues. Trimming cost V 5 bases and J 2 bases, with 16 bases left between them. The DNA for the CDR3 is TGTGCCAGCAGTAACCGGGCCCCTGTAGGCAATCAGCCCCAGCATTTT. This encodes CASSNRAPVGNQPQHF.

The rearrangement joins TRBV29-1 to TRBJ2-7, with a tentative D call TRBD2 (6 bases). This CDR3 region has 12 residues. Germline CDR1 reads SQVTM; CDR2 reads ANQGSEA. Trimming stripped 4 bases from V and 9 bases from J, with 16 bases between. The CDR3 DNA follows: TGCAGCGTTGGGGCGGGGAGGAGTGGGCAGTACTTC. Its translation: CSVGAGRSGQYF.

CDR3 nucleotide sequence: TGTGCCACCAGTGACTCCGGGACAGGGGGCGGCTACACCTTC. Its protein product is CATSDSGTGGGYTF. The rearrangement joins TRBV24-1 to TRBJ1-2; 12 bases align to TRBD1. This CDR3 contains 14 residues. V trimming: 4 bases; J trimming: 8 bases; junction bases outside the gene matches: 4. Germline V CDR1 and CDR2: KGHDR, SFDVKD.

V and J are TRBV20-1 and TRBJ2-7, with D unclear. V gave up 1 base and J gave up 4 bases, with 8 bases separating them. The length of the CDR3 is 12 residues. CDR1 and CDR2 from the germline V gene are DFQATT and SNEGSKA (reference sequence). The DNA of the CDR3 is TGCAGTGCTAGAGCTGGAAATTACGAGCAGTACTTC. Translation gives CSARAGNYEQYF.

This clonotype was observed at least ten times. V usage is TRBV6-6 and J usage is TRBJ2-7; TRBD2 matches 11 bases. The CDR3 loop spans 15 amino acids. V gave up 5 bases and J gave up 3 bases; unmatched junction bases: 6. From germline, CDR1 is MNHNY and CDR2 SVGAGI (reference sequence). CDR3 protein: CASSNAGTSGYEQYF. The CDR3 nucleotides are TGTGCCAGCAGTAACGCCGGGACTAGCGGCTACGAGCAGTACTTC.

Many counts were recorded for this clonotype. The chain's CDR3 is CASSLSGTNTDTQYF. CDR3 coding DNA: TGTGCCAGCAGTTTGTCCGGGACCAACACAGATACGCAGTATTTT. The chain recombines TRBV6-5 with TRBJ2-3; the D gene could be TRBD1 or TRBD2 (5 bases each). Deletions cut 4 bases from V and 2 bases from J, with 13 bases between. CDR3 length: 15 residues. Germline V CDR1 and CDR2: MNHEY, SVGAGI.

Regarding this clonotype: A much larger clone lies a single base off, so this may be a read error. The J gene is TRBJ1-1, the V gene TRBV5-1; D remains ambiguous. The CDR3 covers 15 residues. CDR1 is SGHRS, CDR2 YFSETQ, per germline. Trimming took off 4 bases at V and 5 bases at J, with 18 bases between the two ends. The CDR3: CASSSLGSGKTEAFF. In nucleotides, the CDR3 is TGCGCCAGCAGCAGTCTGGGTAGCGGGAAGACTGAAGCTTTCTTT.

In its sample, this clonotype was seen once. This chain uses TRBV12-3 or TRBV12-4 with TRBJ1-2; D may be TRBD1 (5 bases). Deletions cut 5 bases from V and 3 bases from J, with 13 bases between. The CDR3 sequence is 14 residues long. The CDR3 loop is CASSAQGGDYGYTF. CDR3 in DNA: TGTGCCAGCAGTGCGCAGGGCGGGGACTATGGCTACACCTTC.

This chain links TRBV15 with TRBJ2-1; TRBD1 is a possible D gene (6 bases). Germline V gene sequence: CDR1 LNHNV, CDR2 YYDKDF (reference sequence). Trimming shortened V by 3 bases and J by 12 bases, and 15 bases separated the two germline ends. The CDR3 is 13 amino acids. The CDR3 reads CATSSQSGARQFF. DNA of the CDR3: TGTGCCACCAGCAGTCAATCAGGGGCGAGGCAGTTCTTC.

This sequence joins TRBV29-1 and TRBJ2-7, with TRBD2 matching over 7 bases. The CDR3 spans 13 residues. The junction had 6 bases not matched to a gene; V was cut back by 1 base and J by 6 bases. Germline V gives CDR1 SQVTM, CDR2 ANQGSEA. CDR3 sequence: CSVEGLIAGEQYF. CDR3 DNA sequence: TGCAGCGTTGAAGGTCTTATAGCGGGCGAGCAGTACTTC.

This clonotype was seen repeatedly, ten times or more. The V and J genes are TRBV15 and TRBJ2-7; maybe TRBD2 (5 bases). There are 14 residues in the CDR3. The germline V and J ends were trimmed by 0 bases and 2 bases, with 8 bases remaining between them. Germline CDR1 is LNHNV and CDR2 is YYDKDF (reference sequence). CDR3 residues: CATSRDPGTYEQYF. In nucleotides, the CDR3 is TGTGCCACCAGCAGAGATCCGGGGACCTACGAGCAGTACTTC.